What follows is one TCR beta chain and its context. This entry comes from a study of blood T cell repertoires in COVID-19. Study-wide background: Donors in the United States, Italy and Spain gave samples during acute or convalescent COVID-19.

Authors' data handling: Amplification of reference gene primers was used by the study to estimate nucleated cell counts. TCRdb's copy holds only in-frame clones and misses some; the assay was immunoSEQ multiplex PCR. V, J and clone size were drawn from that table, and D and trimming were deduced from the DNA. The data contain some 170,000 clones, approximately 80% of them seen just once; the ten biggest clones take up over 12%. In assigning cohorts, the study relied on participant-reported clinical history. Specimen: PBMCs or T cells enriched from blood (not recorded which). The clonotype comes from a man between 45 and 60 years old who had recovered from COVID-19.

The CDR3 DNA sequence: TGTGCCTGGAGTGTACAGGGGCAAGAGACCCAGTACTTC. It codes for CAWSVQGQETQYF. The chain combines TRBV30 with TRBJ2-5; 7 bases are shared with TRBD1. The CDR3 contains 13 residues. V lost 0 bases, J lost 2 bases, and 0 bases stayed unmatched. Germline CDR1 is GTSNPN and CDR2 is SVGIG (reference sequence). The variable domain in full, with the rest retrieved from reference TRBV30 and TRBJ2-5, is SQTIHQWPATLVQPVGSPLSLECTVEGTSNPNLYWYRQAAGRGLQLLFYSVGIGQISSEVPQNLSASRPQDRQFILSSKKLLLSDSGFYLCAWSVQGQETQYFGPGTRLLVL.